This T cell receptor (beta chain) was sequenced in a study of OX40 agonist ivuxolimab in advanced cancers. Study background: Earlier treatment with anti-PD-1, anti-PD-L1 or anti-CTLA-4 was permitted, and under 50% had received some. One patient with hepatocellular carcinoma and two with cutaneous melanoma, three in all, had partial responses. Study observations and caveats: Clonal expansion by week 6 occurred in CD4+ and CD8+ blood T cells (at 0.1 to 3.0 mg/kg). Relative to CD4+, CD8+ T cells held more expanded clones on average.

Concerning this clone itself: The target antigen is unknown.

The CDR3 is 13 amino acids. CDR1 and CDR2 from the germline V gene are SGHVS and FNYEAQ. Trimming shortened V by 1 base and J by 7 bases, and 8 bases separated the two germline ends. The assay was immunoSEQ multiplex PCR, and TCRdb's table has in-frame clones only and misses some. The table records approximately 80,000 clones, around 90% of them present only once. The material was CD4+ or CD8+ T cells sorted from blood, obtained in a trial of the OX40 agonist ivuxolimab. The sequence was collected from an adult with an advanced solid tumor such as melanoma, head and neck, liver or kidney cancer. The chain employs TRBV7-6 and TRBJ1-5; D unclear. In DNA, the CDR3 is TGTGCCAGCAGCTTAGGGGCCTTCCAGCCCCAGCATTTT. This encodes CASSLGAFQPQHF.